The 27 T cell receptor beta chains presented below share a single source sample, sequenced in a study of blood T cell repertoires in COVID-19. Clones were sequenced by immunoSEQ multiplex PCR, and TCRdb holds only the in-frame ones, with some missing. The sample consists of more than 95,000 clones, about four fifths of them appearing once. What was sequenced was peripheral blood. Receptors were obtained from a man between 60 and 70 years old with acute or convalescent COVID-19.

CDR3: CASSLTGARNTGELFF. CDR3 nucleotides: TGTGCCAGCAGCTTAACGGGGGCGCGCAACACCGGGGAGCTGTTTTTT. The chain employs TRBV7-3 and TRBJ2-2, with D tentatively TRBD1 (6 bases). This CDR3 region has 16 residues. In germline, CDR1 is SGHTA, CDR2 FQGTGA. The V gene lost 0 bases and the J gene lost 2 bases, with 10 bases spanning the gap.

The gene calls are TRBV28 and TRBJ1-1; weak D call: TRBD1 (5 bases). Between the trimmed V and J ends, which lost 7 bases and 1 base, there was a span of 16 bases. The CDR3 consists of 15 residues. Germline V gene data show CDR1 as MDHEN and CDR2 as SYDVKM. The CDR3 DNA follows: TGTGCCAGCACCCTGGCCCAGGGTGGGAACACTGAAGCTTTCTTT. Encoded protein: CASTLAQGGNTEAFF.

This clone appeared a few times. Sequence at one end of the junction differs from germline and may be a read error. CDR3 amino acids: CASSLNWADEILFF. The CDR3 region has the DNA TGTGCCAGCAGTTTGAATTGGGCCGACGAAATACTGTTTTTT. J is TRBJ1-4 and V is TRBV27; D gene unclear. This CDR3 is 14 amino acids long. Germline lookup yields CDR1 MNHEY and CDR2 SMNVEV (reference sequence).

This clone was seen only once. V usage is TRBV5-1 and J usage is TRBJ2-3, with TRBD1 matching 10 bases. This CDR3 contains 17 residues. Germline assignment: CDR1 SGHRS and CDR2 YFSETQ. V was pared by 2 bases and J by 4 bases, with 10 bases of the junction left unmatched. This CDR3 is CASSFASGTGAADTQYF. The CDR3 nucleotides read TGCGCCAGCAGCTTCGCCTCCGGGACAGGGGCCGCAGATACGCAGTATTTT.

This sequence joins TRBV3-1 (or the pseudogene TRBV3-2) and TRBJ2-5; 9 bases are a match to TRBD2. Losses at the gene ends were 3 bases for V and 3 bases for J; bases not matched to a gene: 2. Germline V gene lookup returns CDR1 LGHDT and CDR2 YNNKEL (reference sequence). The CDR3 extends over 14 amino acids. As DNA, the CDR3 is TGTGCCAGCAGCCAGACTAGCGGCAAAGAGACCCAGTACTTC. Protein product: CASSQTSGKETQYF.

The chain couples TRBV6-5 to TRBJ2-1; a possible D gene is TRBD2 (7 bases). The CDR3 spans 15 residues. From germline, CDR1 is MNHEY and CDR2 SVGAGI. Trimming took off 6 bases at V and 9 bases at J, with 21 bases between the two ends. The CDR3 DNA reads as TGTGCCAGCAGCCGGACCGAGGGGGGGAGTCGTGAGCAGTTCTTC. Its translation: CASSRTEGGSREQFF.

The V gene is TRBV7-2, the J gene TRBJ1-3; possibly TRBD1 for D (5 bases). Trimming pared 6 bases from V and 2 bases from J, leaving 11 bases between. This CDR3 region has 14 residues. The germline V gene encodes CDR1 SGHTA and CDR2 FQGNSA. The CDR3 bases are TGTGCCAGCAGACCACAGGTTACTGGAAACACCATATATTTT. Its protein is CASRPQVTGNTIYF.

The chain couples TRBV2 to TRBJ2-1, with 11 bases that match TRBD2. The CDR3 sequence is 19 residues long. CDR1 is SNHLY, CDR2 FYNNEI, per germline. The J segment lost 0 bases and the V segment lost 6 bases, leaving 13 bases of the junction unmatched. The CDR3 DNA follows: TGTGCCAGCAGGCAAACCGGGACTAGCGGAAAGAGCTCCTACAATGAGCAGTTCTTC. Translated, it gives CASRQTGTSGKSSYNEQFF. Variable domain in full (rest from reference TRBV2 and TRBJ2-1): EPEVTQTPSHQVTQMGQEVILRCVPISNHLYFYWYRQILGQKVEFLVSFYNNEISEKSEIFDDQFSVERPDGSNFTLKIRSTKLEDSAMYFCASRQTGTSGKSSYNEQFFGPGTRLTVL.

J is TRBJ2-5 and V is TRBV6-4, with 9 positions matching TRBD2. The germline CDR1 and CDR2 sequences are MRHNA and SNTAGT. The CDR3 spans 17 residues. The ends lost 2 bases at V and 5 bases at J; junction bases unmatched: 12. The CDR3 protein is CASSDPYSVAGEETQYF. In DNA, the CDR3 is TGTGCCAGCAGTGACCCCTACTCGGTAGCGGGAGAGGAGACCCAGTACTTC.

This chain joins TRBV29-1 and TRBJ2-4, with D possibly being TRBD1 (6 bases). Germline CDR1 is SQVTM and CDR2 is ANQGSEA. This CDR3 is built from 13 residues. Between the trimmed V and J ends, which lost 3 bases and 3 bases, there was a span of 9 bases. Here the CDR3 DNA reads TGCAGCGTTGAGGGGGCTGGCAAAAACATTCAGTACTTC. Its protein product is CSVEGAGKNIQYF.

The chain has TRBV10-3 and TRBJ2-3, with TRBD2 matching over 9 bases. The CDR3 contains 15 residues. Germline V lookup: CDR1 ENHRY, CDR2 SYGVKD. The V gene end was trimmed by 6 bases and the J gene end by 0 bases; junction bases not matched to a gene: 4. The CDR3 loop is CAIRGLAGSTDTQYF. The CDR3 coding sequence is TGTGCCATCAGGGGTCTAGCGGGGAGCACAGATACGCAGTATTTT.

V is TRBV12-5 and J is TRBJ2-3; 7 nucleotides align to TRBD1. V lost 7 bases to trimming and J lost 5 bases; unmatched junction nucleotides: 12. The CDR3 has 15 amino acids. Germline V CDR1 and CDR2: LGHNT, FRNRAP. For the CDR3, the DNA is TGTGCTAGTGCCCGACAGGGAGTCATAGGAGATACGCAGTATTTT. Translation gives CASARQGVIGDTQYF.

This clone occurred once. V usage is TRBV28 and J usage is TRBJ1-2; 8 positions agree with TRBD1. The CDR3 consists of 15 residues. The germline V gene has CDR1 MDHEN and CDR2 SYDVKM. Trimming cost V 5 bases and J 7 bases; bases outside gene matches: 12. The CDR3 region is CASSPHRTGKGGYTF. The DNA of the CDR3 is TGTGCCAGCAGTCCACACAGGACAGGGAAAGGTGGCTACACCTTC.

The V gene is TRBV15, the J gene TRBJ2-1; a possible D gene is TRBD2 (6 bases). The CDR3 spans 14 residues. V dropped 5 bases and J dropped 7 bases, with 15 bases sitting between them. Germline V CDR1 and CDR2: LNHNV, YYDKDF (reference sequence). CDR3 DNA sequence: TGTGCCACCAGCCCGGCCAGGGCGGGGAATGAGCAGTTCTTC. Protein: CATSPARAGNEQFF.

This clone was seen a few times. The V gene is TRBV3-1 (or the pseudogene TRBV3-2), the J gene TRBJ1-1, with D possibly TRBD1 on 5 matching bases. Germline lookup yields CDR1 LGHDT and CDR2 YNNKEL (reference sequence). V lost 4 bases and J lost 2, with 20 bases in between. This CDR3 region has 17 residues. The CDR3 nucleotides read TGTGCCAGCAGCCCCCTATCTCTCCCAGGGACTAACACTGAAGCTTTCTTT. It yields the protein CASSPLSLPGTNTEAFF.

The rearrangement joins TRBV19 to TRBJ1-6; maybe TRBD1 (6 bases). The CDR3 is 13 amino acids. V was trimmed by 5 bases and J by 7 bases, leaving 9 bases between them. Germline V gene lookup returns CDR1 LNHDA and CDR2 SQIVND (reference sequence). CDR3 DNA: TGTGCCAGTAGTCACAGGGAGAATTCACCCCTCCACTTT. Encoded protein: CASSHRENSPLHF.

This clone occurred once. V and J are TRBV7-8 and TRBJ1-2; possible D gene TRBD1, 6 bases. V gave up 2 bases and J gave up 7 bases, with 17 bases separating them. This CDR3 is 15 amino acids long. Germline loops: CDR1 SGHVS, CDR2 FQNEAQ. CDR3 sequence reads: CASSLRQEFRGGYTF. The DNA for the CDR3 is TGTGCCAGCAGCTTAAGACAGGAATTTCGGGGTGGCTACACCTTC.

This clone was detected only once. The chain is built from TRBV28 and TRBJ1-1; D gene unclear. The CDR3 has 15 residues. The germline gives CDR1 MDHEN, CDR2 SYDVKM. With 7 bases removed from V and 0 bases from J, the gap between germline ends came to 15 bases. CDR3 bases: TGTGCCAGCAACCCCGTCGGAGGTATGAACACTGAAGCTTTCTTT. Encoded protein: CASNPVGGMNTEAFF.

The V and J genes are TRBV19 and TRBJ2-7; 8 bases map to TRBD1. This CDR3 is built from 19 residues. In germline, CDR1 is LNHDA, CDR2 SQIVND (reference sequence). The V and J ends lost 4 bases and 1 base, in that order; junction bases with no gene match: 18. The CDR3 protein is CASSRKDGQGADRSYEQYF. CDR3 nucleotide sequence: TGTGCCAGTAGTAGGAAGGATGGGCAGGGGGCAGATCGGTCCTACGAGCAGTACTTC.

The rearrangement links TRBV15 to TRBJ1-1, with D tentatively TRBD1 (6 bases). CDR3 length: 15 amino acids. V lost 1 base and J lost 4, with 13 bases in between. Germline CDR1 LNHNV, CDR2 YYDKDF (reference sequence). The CDR3 spells CATSRGGGASTEAFF. CDR3 in DNA: TGTGCCACCAGCAGAGGGGGGGGCGCGAGCACTGAAGCTTTCTTT.

This clone was seen more than once but under ten times. The chain recombines TRBV7-3 with TRBJ1-2; TRBD1 is a possible D gene (5 bases). The V end was cut by 4 bases, the J end by 7 bases, with 16 bases between. This CDR3 comprises 14 residues. Per the germline V gene, CDR1 is SGHTA and CDR2 is FQGTGA. The CDR3 is CASSSSSPGGGYTF. The CDR3 nucleotides are TGTGCCAGCAGCTCTTCCTCGCCGGGGGGTGGCTACACCTTC.

The chain uses TRBV9 and TRBJ1-3; the D gene is possibly TRBD1 (6 bases). CDR3 size: 17 residues. In germline, CDR1 is SGDLS, CDR2 YYNGEE. Trimming stripped 3 bases from V and 4 bases from J, with 20 bases between. The CDR3 here is CASSASDRHALGNTIYF. CDR3 coding DNA: TGTGCCAGCAGCGCCTCTGACAGGCACGCTCTAGGAAACACCATATATTTT.

This chain links TRBV28 with TRBJ1-4, with 7 positions matching TRBD1. CDR1 is MDHEN, CDR2 SYDVKM, per germline. After removal of 3 bases from V and 6 bases from J, the junction contained 7 bases not matched to a gene. The CDR3 has 15 residues. The CDR3 loop reads CASSFHRGFYEKLFF. CDR3 DNA: TGTGCCAGCAGTTTCCACAGGGGATTTTATGAAAAACTGTTTTTT.

V usage is TRBV7-9 and J usage is TRBJ1-4; maybe TRBD1 (6 bases). Germline V gene data show CDR1 as SEHNR and CDR2 as FQNEAQ (reference sequence). Trimming pared 6 bases from V and 5 bases from J, leaving 13 bases between. The CDR3 length is 14 residues. The CDR3 region is CASRADRSNEKLFF. CDR3 nucleotide sequence: TGTGCCAGCAGGGCAGACAGGTCGAATGAAAAACTGTTTTTT.

The chain employs TRBV27 and TRBJ2-7; 12 bases map to TRBD2. Germline CDR1 is MNHEY and CDR2 is SMNVEV (reference sequence). Trimming took 8 bases from V and 7 from J; bases not matched to a gene: 6. This CDR3 has 13 residues. CDR3 nucleotides: TGTGCCAGCCGACTAGCGGGAGCCTGGGAGCAGTACTTC. This sequence encodes CASRLAGAWEQYF.

This rearrangement joins TRBV25-1 to TRBJ1-5; weak D call: TRBD1 (5 bases). The CDR3 is 14 amino acids. Germline V gene sequence: CDR1 MGHDK, CDR2 SYGVNS. V lost 4 bases and J lost 6, with 13 bases in between. CDR3 sequence reads: CASSVTGVPQPQHF. In nucleotides, the CDR3 is TGTGCCAGCAGTGTAACAGGAGTCCCTCAGCCCCAGCATTTT.

CDR3 protein: CASSLGTGGYTF. CDR3 coding DNA: TGTGCCAGCAGTTTGGGGACTGGCGGCTACACCTTC. This rearrangement joins TRBV28 to TRBJ1-2, with a tentative D call TRBD1 (5 bases). Germline values: CDR1 MDHEN, CDR2 SYDVKM. V was pared by 3 bases and J by 8 bases, with 10 bases between. The CDR3 has 12 residues.